A single sample is the source of the 21 T cell receptor beta chains below, sequenced in a study of T-cell memory formation after mild COVID-19. TCRdb reprocessed the 5' RACE reads with MiXCR, giving one entry per CDR3 protein. This repertoire shows about 430,000 distinct CDR3 sequences, more than 15% found once; its top ten account for 20% to 25%. The sequenced sample was PBMCs or a T cell subset sorted from them (not recorded which). The receptors here all came from a man aged 18 to 35 who had mild COVID-19 (a few samples of this study predate the infection). Cell type and time point are not known.

This chain links TRBV7-6 with TRBJ2-1; 7 bases match TRBD2. CDR3 length equals 15 residues. CDR1 is SGHVS and CDR2 is FNYEAQ in the germline V gene. J was trimmed by 5 bases and V by 5 bases; bases with no gene match: 9. CDR3 sequence (DNA): TGTGCCAGCAGCAACCGACGGCTAGCGGACAATGAGCAGTTCTTC. Protein: CASSNRRLADNEQFF.

This clonotype was seen only a few times. The chain joins TRBV4-2 to TRBJ1-1; weak D call: TRBD1 (5 bases). This CDR3 is built from 17 residues. Trimming took off 0 bases at V and 6 bases at J, with 20 bases between the two ends. Looked up from germline, CDR1 is LGHNA and CDR2 is YNFKEQ. CDR3 residues: CASSQESAGQGYSEAFF. As DNA, the CDR3 is TGTGCCAGCAGCCAAGAGAGTGCGGGTCAGGGTTACTCTGAAGCTTTCTTT.

This clonotype has only a few counts. V is TRBV4-1 and J is TRBJ2-1; 9 positions match TRBD2. Germline V CDR1 and CDR2: MGHRA, YSYEKL. This CDR3 contains 17 residues. Trimming removed 2 bases from V and 5 bases from J; junction bases left unmatched: 10. The CDR3, as DNA: TGCGCCAGCAGCCAACCTGGAAAGCGGGGGGCTCACAATGAGCAGTTCTTC. As protein: CASSQPGKRGAHNEQFF.

This chain links TRBV12-5 with TRBJ2-7; D is unclear. Per the germline V gene, CDR1 is LGHNT and CDR2 is FRNRAP. The CDR3 sequence is 14 residues long. Trimming left V 2 bases short and J 3 bases short, with 11 bases between. CDR3 protein: CASGLRYGSYEQYV. CDR3 nucleotide sequence: TGTGCTAGTGGTTTGAGGTACGGAAGCTACGAGCAGTACGTC.

The table lists this clonotype with a few counts. The chain carries TRBV27 and TRBJ1-5; D possibly corresponds to TRBD1 (5 bases). V was trimmed by 4 bases and J by 0 bases, leaving 10 bases between them. CDR1 and CDR2 from the germline V gene are MNHEY and SMNVEV (reference sequence). The length of the CDR3 is 15 residues. CDR3 DNA: TGTGCCAGCAGTTCTAGGGGAAATAGCAATCAGCCCCAGCATTTT. This sequence encodes CASSSRGNSNQPQHF.

This clonotype was seen a few times. The V and J genes are TRBV5-1 and TRBJ1-1, with D unresolved. The V end was cut by 3 bases, the J end by 7 bases, with 7 bases between. Germline CDR1 is SGHRS and CDR2 is YFSETQ. This CDR3 has 11 residues. CDR3 in amino acids: CASSYANEAFF. The CDR3 DNA reads TGCGCCAGCAGCTACGCCAATGAAGCTTTCTTT.

The table lists this clonotype with a few counts. V is TRBV24-1 and J is TRBJ2-1; 9 positions agree with TRBD1. CDR1 is KGHDR and CDR2 is SFDVKD in the germline V gene. The CDR3 extends over 15 amino acids. The V gene end was trimmed by 3 bases and the J gene end by 9 bases; junction bases not matched to a gene: 8. CDR3 loop: CATSDPGQGSTEQFF. CDR3 nucleotides: TGTGCCACCAGTGATCCCGGACAGGGGTCGACTGAGCAGTTCTTC.

The chain employs TRBV20-1 and TRBJ2-7, with D perhaps TRBD1 or TRBD2 (5 bases each). The germline gives CDR1 DFQATT, CDR2 SNEGSKA (reference sequence). CDR3 size: 13 residues. Trimming took off 0 bases at V and 3 bases at J, with 9 bases between the two ends. The CDR3 protein is CSARDWDHYEQYF. In DNA form, the CDR3 reads TGCAGTGCTAGAGATTGGGACCACTACGAGCAGTACTTC.

The chain is built from TRBV7-9 and TRBJ2-3; TRBD2 matches 11 bases. Trimming at V came to 8 bases and at J to 7 bases, leaving 8 bases not matched to a gene. The CDR3 length is 14 residues. CDR1 and CDR2 from the germline V gene are SEHNR and FQNEAQ (reference sequence). The CDR3 nucleotides are TGTGCCAGCCTCCGCACTAGCGGGGGAAATACGCAGTATTTT. Protein sequence: CASLRTSGGNTQYF.

The chain recombines TRBV6-6 with TRBJ1-6, with D perhaps TRBD1 (5 bases). Germline-derived CDR1 and CDR2 are MNHNY and SVGAGI (reference sequence). Trimming took off 10 bases at V and 7 bases at J, with 11 bases between the two ends. The CDR3 totals 12 residues. CDR3 amino acids: CATGDFNSPLHF. CDR3 DNA sequence: TGTGCCACCGGGGACTTCAATTCACCCCTCCACTTT.

This clonotype was observed a handful of times. The chain joins TRBV20-1 to TRBJ2-2, with D possibly matching TRBD2 (5 bases). Germline V gene data show CDR1 as DFQATT and CDR2 as SNEGSKA (reference sequence). Trimming left V 2 bases short and J 1 base short, with 8 bases between. The CDR3 consists of 14 residues. The CDR3 reads CSARWAGNTGELFF. CDR3 nucleotide sequence: TGCAGTGCTAGATGGGCGGGGAACACCGGGGAGCTGTTTTTT.

The chain uses TRBV7-2 and TRBJ1-1, with D unclear. The germline V gene has CDR1 SGHTA and CDR2 FQGNSA. CDR3 size: 14 residues. V was trimmed by 2 bases and J by 3 bases, leaving 10 bases between them. The DNA for the CDR3 is TGTGCCAGCAGCTTATGGCCTCAGTACACTGAAGCTTTCTTT. It translates to CASSLWPQYTEAFF.

The rearrangement uses TRBV7-8 and TRBJ1-4; D perhaps matches TRBD1 (5 bases). The CDR3 has 15 residues. V was shortened by 5 bases and J by 6 bases, with 16 bases between the two germline ends. CDR1 is SGHVS, CDR2 FQNEAQ, per germline. The DNA for the CDR3 is TGTGCCAGCAGCACGACTCGGGGGAAGGATGAAAAACTGTTTTTT. Its protein product is CASSTTRGKDEKLFF.

The gene calls are TRBV4-2 and TRBJ2-2; possibly TRBD1 or TRBD2 for D (5 bases each). The CDR3 covers 14 residues. CDR1 LGHNA and CDR2 YNFKEQ come from the germline V gene. The germline V and J ends were trimmed by 4 bases and 9 bases, with 15 bases remaining between them. CDR3 nucleotide sequence: TGTGCCAGCAGCCCACGGGACGTCGGCAGGGAGCTGTTTTTT. This codes for CASSPRDVGRELFF.

This chain connects TRBV27 to TRBJ2-7; maybe TRBD2 (7 bases). The CDR3 has 14 residues. Germline values: CDR1 MNHEY, CDR2 SMNVEV (reference sequence). V was cut by 3 bases and J by 6 bases, with 15 bases left in between. Here the CDR3 reads CASSLGVRGAEQYV. For the CDR3, the DNA is TGTGCCAGCAGTTTGGGTGTTCGGGGGGCCGAGCAGTACGTC.

A few counts support this clonotype. This rearrangement joins TRBV7-9 to TRBJ2-3, with D unclear. This CDR3 is 11 amino acids long. V was cut by 6 bases and J by 12 bases, with 13 bases left in between. The germline CDR1 and CDR2 sequences are SEHNR and FQNEAQ (reference sequence). The CDR3 DNA sequence: TGTGCCAGCAGTCCAACTCCGGACCAGTATTTT. Its translation: CASSPTPDQYF. Variable domain in full (rest from reference TRBV7-9 and TRBJ2-3): DTGVSQNPRHKITKRGQNVTFRCDPISEHNRLYWYRQTLGQGPEFLTYFQNEAQLEKSRLLSDRFSAERPKGSFSTLEIQRTEQGDSAMYLCASSPTPDQYFGPGTRLTVL.

This clonotype was counted many times. The rearrangement uses TRBV29-1 and TRBJ1-3, with D maybe TRBD1 (5 bases). The CDR3 totals 13 residues. Trimming removed 1 base from V and 7 bases from J, with 11 bases in between. Germline V lookup: CDR1 SQVTM, CDR2 ANQGSEA. CDR3 DNA sequence: TGCAGCGTTGAAGGGACATCGCGGAACACCATATATTTT. It is translated as CSVEGTSRNTIYF. Using reference TRBV29-1 and TRBJ1-3 for the parts outside the CDR3, the full variable domain is SAVISQKPSRDICQRGTSLTIQCQVDSQVTMMFWYRQQPGQSLTLIATANQGSEATYESGFVIDKFPISRPNLTFSTLTVSNMSPEDSSIYLCSVEGTSRNTIYFGEGSWLTVV.

The chain recombines TRBV11-3 with TRBJ1-2; no firm D call. V was trimmed by 6 bases and J by 5 bases, leaving 19 bases between them. CDR1 and CDR2 (germline): SGHNT, YENEEA. The CDR3 length is 15 residues. In DNA form, the CDR3 reads TGTGCCAGCAGGGGCCGCGACCCATGGTCTTATGGCTACACCTTC. It codes for CASRGRDPWSYGYTF.

This clonotype was recorded many times. CDR3 region: CASSLAGDNSPLHF. For the CDR3, the DNA is TGTGCCAGCAGCTTGGCAGGGGATAATTCACCCCTCCACTTT. The chain uses TRBV5-5 and TRBJ1-6; perhaps TRBD1 as D (6 bases). Germline lookup yields CDR1 SGHKS and CDR2 YYEKEE (reference sequence). This CDR3 is 14 amino acids long. V was cut by 0 bases and J by 5 bases, with 6 bases left in between.

This clonotype was counted between two and nine times. The rearrangement joins TRBV27 to TRBJ1-2; D gene uncertain. CDR1 and CDR2 from the germline V gene are MNHEY and SMNVEV (reference sequence). V lost 2 bases, J lost 2 bases, and 6 bases lay in between. This CDR3 has 13 amino acids. The CDR3 region is CASSLQQNYGYTF. In DNA, the CDR3 is TGTGCCAGCAGTTTACAACAGAACTATGGCTACACCTTC.

This clonotype was recorded a few times. The chain uses TRBV12-3 or TRBV12-4 and TRBJ1-2, with D possibly matching TRBD1 (5 bases). The CDR3 contains 13 residues. The V and J ends lost 4 bases and 2 bases respectively, with 8 bases between them. The CDR3 sequence is CASSWGGNYGYTF. CDR3 DNA: TGTGCCAGCAGTTGGGGCGGAAACTATGGCTACACCTTC.